These T cell receptor beta chains were read from a single sample in a study of beta chain features in type 1 diabetes. Here immunoSEQ multiplex PCR was the method, and the copy in TCRdb shows in-frame clones only, minus some. In the table there are 640,000 or so clones, about 14% of which are singletons. Material: naive CD4+ T cells from blood. The source of these receptors is a man younger than 35 with type 1 diabetes. CDR3s include the opening cysteine and the closing phenylalanine or tryptophan. A D gene is named only where the DNA matches it firmly. Expanded clones get a size class; other rows say once, few or many, or leave the size out.

>TRBJ2-1|NA|TRBV30|few
CAWRLSLVTGGQFF
TGTGCCTGGAGACTATCCCTGGTGACAGGCGGGCAGTTCTTC
>TRBJ2-1|NA|TRBV30|NA
CAWGHSSALGDEQFF
TGTGCCTGGGGGCACAGTAGCGCCCTAGGGGATGAGCAGTTCTTC
>TRBJ1-1|NA|TRBV7-9|few
CASSLRLNTEAFF
TGTGCCAGCAGCCTTCGACTCAACACTGAAGCTTTCTTT
>TRBJ2-1|NA|TRBV7-9|NA
CASSLALADSYNEQFF
TGTGCCAGCAGCTTAGCGCTAGCCGACTCCTACAATGAGCAGTTCTTC
>TRBJ1-6|NA|TRBV5-6|few
CASSLNYDSPLHF
TGTGCCAGCAGCTTAAACTACGATTCACCCCTCCACTTT
>TRBJ1-2|NA|TRBV19|few
CASSGQGGGYTF
TGTGCCAGTAGCGGGCAGGGAGGCGGCTACACCTTC
>TRBJ2-2|NA|TRBV5-1|NA
CASSFTGRVNTGELFF
TGCGCCAGCAGCTTTACAGGGAGAGTTAACACCGGGGAGCTGTTTTTT
>TRBJ2-1|NA|TRBV9|few
CASRRGNEQFF
TGTGCCAGCCGAAGGGGCAATGAGCAGTTCTTC
>TRBJ2-1|NA|TRBV20-1|NA
CSARGVVEQFF
TGCAGTGCTAGAGGTGTCGTTGAGCAGTTCTTC
>TRBJ2-1|NA|TRBV28|NA
CASKPTGTYNEQFF
TGTGCCAGCAAACCGACAGGTACCTACAATGAGCAGTTCTTC
>TRBJ1-1|NA|TRBV7-9|NA
CASSSIRGGTEAFF
TGTGCCAGCAGCTCCATCCGGGGAGGTACTGAAGCTTTCTTT
>TRBJ2-7|NA|TRBV19|few
CASSMMTETYEQYF
TGTGCCAGTAGTATGATGACAGAAACCTACGAGCAGTACTTC
>TRBJ2-2|NA|TRBV6-5|once
CASSPGTLNTGELFF
TGTGCCAGCAGCCCCGGGACCCTGAACACCGGGGAGCTGTTTTTT
>TRBJ2-2|TRBD2|TRBV11-2|once
CASSTGLAGGSGELFF
TGTGCCAGCAGCACGGGACTAGCGGGAGGATCCGGGGAGCTGTTTTTT
>TRBJ1-1|NA|TRBV9|NA
CASTWTVNTEAFF
TGTGCCAGCACCTGGACAGTGAACACTGAAGCTTTCTTT
>TRBJ2-5|NA|TRBV7-2|NA
CASSRGGDVETQYF
TGTGCCAGCAGTCGTGGCGGTGATGTTGAGACCCAGTACTTC
>TRBJ2-2|NA|TRBV9|NA
CASSGHQGTLKAKLFF
TGTGCCAGCAGCGGGCACCAAGGGACGCTGAAGGCGAAGCTGTTTTTT
>TRBJ2-3|NA|TRBV15|NA
CATSRGGLDTQYF
TGTGCCACCAGCAGAGGAGGGTTGGATACGCAGTATTTT
>TRBJ2-7|TRBD1|TRBV6-5|NA
CASSYSTGGTSYEQYF
TGTGCCAGCAGTTACTCGACAGGGGGGACCTCCTACGAGCAGTACTTC
>TRBJ2-7|NA|TRBV2|NA
CASTLLTNEQYF
TGTGCCAGCACCCTTCTAACTAACGAGCAGTACTTC
>TRBJ1-1|NA|TRBV10-3|NA
CAILEYKGQNTEAFF
TGTGCCATCTTGGAGTACAAGGGCCAGAACACTGAAGCTTTCTTT
>TRBJ2-1|NA|TRBV6-1|NA
CASSEETDREQFF
TGTGCCAGCAGTGAAGAGACTGATCGTGAGCAGTTCTTC
>TRBJ2-2|NA|TRBV6-5|few
CASSYGGQAKLFF
TGTGCCAGCAGTTACGGGGGGCAGGCGAAGCTGTTTTTT
>TRBJ2-3|TRBD2|TRBV11-2|NA
CASTLAGRGDTQYF
TGTGCCAGCACCCTAGCGGGGCGAGGCGATACGCAGTATTTT
>TRBJ2-5|NA|TRBV21-1|NA
CASILRGPVLGKTQYF
TGTGCCAGCATCTTGAGGGGGCCAGTTTTGGGGAAGACCCAGTACTTC
>TRBJ2-3|NA|TRBV9|few
CASSVAGERTDTQYF
TGTGCCAGCAGCGTAGCTGGGGAGAGGACAGATACGCAGTATTTT
>TRBJ1-2|NA|TRBV9|few
CASSLGGSVAPYGYTF
TGTGCCAGCAGCCTAGGGGGGAGTGTGGCTCCCTATGGCTACACCTTC
>TRBJ1-1|TRBD1|TRBV4-1|NA
CASSLSQGARTEAFF
TGCGCCAGCAGCCTTTCACAGGGGGCGCGCACTGAAGCTTTCTTT
>TRBJ2-3|NA|TRBV18|few
CASSPWVHTDTQYF
TGTGCCAGCTCACCATGGGTCCACACAGATACGCAGTATTTT
>TRBJ2-1|NA|TRBV7-9|NA
CASSLQQGNEQFF
TGTGCCAGCAGCTTGCAACAGGGAAATGAGCAGTTCTTC
>TRBJ2-1|TRBD2|TRBV12-5|few
CASGPPGGEQFF
TGTGCTAGTGGCCCCCCGGGGGGTGAGCAGTTCTTC
>TRBJ2-3|TRBD2|TRBV5-1|few
CASSLGLAGGSTDTQYF
TGCGCCAGCAGCTTAGGACTAGCGGGAGGGAGCACAGATACGCAGTATTTT
>TRBJ2-1|NA|TRBV5-1|few
CASSLDPGDNEQFF
TGCGCCAGCAGCCTGGACCCCGGGGACAATGAGCAGTTCTTC
>TRBJ1-4|NA|TRBV18|few
CASSPPGVGNEKLFF
TGTGCCAGCTCACCACCGGGGGTTGGTAATGAAAAACTGTTTTTT
>TRBJ1-2|NA|TRBV18|NA
CASSPQEPRNHYGYTF
TGTGCCAGCTCACCCCAGGAGCCGAGGAACCACTATGGCTACACCTTC
>TRBJ1-2|NA|TRBV5-6|few
CASGPLGTIGYTF
TGTGCCAGCGGGCCTTTGGGGACAATCGGCTACACCTTC
>TRBJ2-1|TRBD1|TRBV16|NA
CASSQGTGQFF
TGTGCCAGCAGCCAAGGGACAGGGCAGTTCTTC
>TRBJ1-1|NA|TRBV19|few
CASSARTTEAFF
TGTGCCAGTAGTGCCAGGACTACTGAAGCTTTCTTT
>TRBJ2-1|NA|TRBV6-1|NA
CASSDQISYNEQFF
TGTGCCAGCAGTGATCAGATTTCCTACAATGAGCAGTTCTTC
>TRBJ1-2|NA|TRBV6-4|NA
CASSGGVSGNGYTF
TGTGCCAGCAGCGGTGGGGTGTCGGGAAATGGCTACACCTTC
>TRBJ2-7|TRBD2|TRBV29-1|NA
CSVSLLAAYEQYF
TGCAGCGTTTCATTACTAGCGGCCTACGAGCAGTACTTC
>TRBJ2-7|TRBD2|TRBV4-1|NA
CASSQEGTSGVYEQYF
TGCGCCAGCAGCCAAGAAGGGACTAGCGGAGTCTACGAGCAGTACTTC
>TRBJ2-1|NA|TRBV4-1|few
CASSQVGGAANEQFF
TGCGCCAGCAGCCAAGTTGGGGGGGCAGCCAATGAGCAGTTCTTC
>TRBJ1-2|NA|TRBV9|NA
CASSFLGNDLGGYTF
TGTGCCAGCAGCTTTCTGGGCAACGATCTAGGTGGCTACACCTTC
>TRBJ2-3|TRBD2|TRBV7-6|NA
CASSVGLAGTTQYF
TGTGCCAGCAGCGTTGGACTAGCGGGGACTACGCAGTATTTT
>TRBJ1-1|NA|TRBV7-9|NA
CASSPRMGNTEAFF
TGTGCCAGCAGCCCCCGGATGGGGAACACTGAAGCTTTCTTT
>TRBJ2-3|NA|TRBV10-3|few
CAIAGTGPTDTQYF
TGTGCCATCGCTGGGACGGGTCCCACAGATACGCAGTATTTT